These T cell receptor beta chains were read from a single sample in a study of control samples from healthy donors and cancer patients. Assay: immunoSEQ multiplex PCR; the TCRdb copy retains only in-frame clones and omits some. The table includes about 100,000 clones, over 90% detected once. The sequencing input was blood. Source of these receptors: a man younger than 30 in good health. Each CDR3 is given with its conserved first and last residue. D genes are given only for firm matches. Rows may omit the clone size; those that give it use once, few, many or a size class.

.,.,TRBJ2-6,TRBV7-9,CASTPSGANVLTF,TGTGCCAGCACGCCATCTGGGGCCAACGTCCTGACTTTC
.,.,TRBJ1-3,TRBV7-9,CASSLTRSSSSGNTIYF,TGTGCCAGCAGCCTAACTCGATCAAGCTCCTCTGGAAACACCATATATTTT
once,TRBD2,TRBJ2-1,TRBV20-1,CSASPLAGEGNEQFF,TGCAGTGCTAGTCCACTAGCGGGAGAGGGGAATGAGCAGTTCTTC
.,.,TRBJ2-3,TRBV20-1,CSASTERATDTQYF,TGCAGTGCTAGTACTGAGCGGGCAACAGATACGCAGTATTTT
.,.,TRBJ1-1,TRBV5-1,CASSLIGTSLSTEAFF,TGCGCCAGCAGCTTGATTGGGACGAGTTTGAGCACTGAAGCTTTCTTT
.,.,TRBJ1-5,TRBV27,CASSYSRGPQHF,TGTGCCAGCTCCTACTCCCGGGGGCCCCAGCATTTT
.,.,TRBJ1-1,TRBV28,CASRYEGIAFF,TGTGCCAGCAGATACGAGGGTATCGCTTTCTTT
.,.,TRBJ1-2,TRBV5-1,CASSLSGGNYGYTF,TGCGCCAGCAGCTTGTCTGGGGGGAACTATGGCTACACCTTC
few,.,TRBJ1-1,TRBV25-1,CASSEGRGLNTEAFF,TGTGCCAGCAGTGAGGGTAGGGGCTTGAACACTGAAGCTTTCTTT
.,.,TRBJ1-1,TRBV27,CASSRAVNTEAFF,TGTGCCAGCAGCAGGGCGGTGAACACTGAAGCTTTCTTT
.,.,TRBJ1-6,TRBV25-1,CASRGPFYNSPLHF,TGTGCCAGCAGGGGGCCGTTCTATAATTCACCCCTCCACTTT
.,.,TRBJ1-5,TRBV3-1/TRBV3-2,CASSAEDHTGKPQHF,TGTGCCAGCAGCGCGGAAGATCACACGGGGAAGCCCCAGCATTTT
once,.,TRBJ1-4,TRBV27,CASSPYIATNEKLFF,TGTGCCAGCAGTCCGTATATAGCAACTAATGAAAAACTGTTTTTT
.,TRBD1,TRBJ2-7,TRBV7-6,CASSLEQGTSYEQYF,TGTGCCAGCAGTTTAGAACAGGGGACCTCCTACGAGCAGTACTTC
.,.,TRBJ2-1,TRBV25-1,CASSPPTDHNEQFF,TGTGCCAGCAGCCCCCCGACCGACCACAATGAGCAGTTCTTC
.,TRBD2,TRBJ2-1,TRBV23-1,CASSQWSPVTSGRHGSYNEQFF,TGCGCCAGCAGTCAATGGTCACCGGTGACTAGCGGGAGGCATGGGTCCTACAATGAGCAGTTCTTC
.,.,TRBJ1-5,TRBV5-6,CASSLLGNQPQHF,TGTGCCAGCAGCTTGTTAGGCAATCAGCCCCAGCATTTT
.,TRBD1,TRBJ2-7,TRBV19,CASSTYTGTGNYEQYF,TGTGCCAGTAGTACCTATACCGGGACAGGGAACTACGAGCAGTACTTC
.,TRBD2,TRBJ2-7,TRBV5-1,CATKAGTSGSYEQYF,TGCGCCACCAAAGCCGGGACTAGCGGATCCTACGAGCAGTACTTC
.,.,TRBJ2-5,TRBV4-2,CASSQDPGRTSGETQYF,TGTGCCAGCAGCCAAGATCCGGGACGGACCTCCGGGGAGACCCAGTACTTC
.,.,TRBJ2-1,TRBV4-1,CASSQAGEVEWNEQFF,TGCGCCAGCAGCCAAGCGGGAGAAGTAGAGTGGAATGAGCAGTTCTTC
.,.,TRBJ2-1,TRBV27,CASSLPDWEQFF,TGTGCCAGCAGTTTACCGGACTGGGAGCAGTTCTTC
.,TRBD1,TRBJ1-1,TRBV27,CASSFGGTGRTEAFF,TGTGCCAGCAGTTTTGGCGGGACAGGGAGGACTGAAGCTTTCTTT
.,.,TRBJ2-1,TRBV27,CASSFSSHNEQFF,TGTGCCAGCAGTTTCAGCAGCCACAATGAGCAGTTCTTC
once,.,TRBJ1-1,TRBV11-3,CASSLAGTSEAFF,TGTGCCAGCAGCTTAGCAGGGACATCCGAAGCTTTCTTT
.,TRBD1,TRBJ1-6,TRBV28,CASSFRDRNNSPLHF,TGTGCCAGCAGTTTCCGGGACAGAAATAATTCACCCCTCCACTTT
.,TRBD2,TRBJ2-2,TRBV18,CASSKTSGATSANTGELFF,TGTGCCAGCTCCAAGACTAGCGGGGCTACCTCCGCAAACACCGGGGAGCTGTTTTTT
.,TRBD2,TRBJ2-7,TRBV10-3,CAISELAGGPREQYF,TGTGCCATCAGTGAGTTAGCGGGGGGGCCACGGGAGCAGTACTTC
.,TRBD1,TRBJ1-5,TRBV10-3,CAISRTGGLNQPQHF,TGTGCCATCAGTAGAACAGGGGGTCTCAATCAGCCCCAGCATTTT
.,.,TRBJ2-1,TRBV7-3,CASSPLGGGEEQFF,TGTGCCAGCAGCCCCCTCGGAGGGGGGGAGGAGCAGTTCTTC
.,.,TRBJ2-7,TRBV6-2/TRBV6-3,CASSPQGPFYEQYF,TGTGCCAGCAGTCCACAGGGCCCTTTCTACGAGCAGTACTTC
.,TRBD1,TRBJ1-3,TRBV7-9,CASSPGTGDMGGNTIYF,TGTGCCAGCAGCCCCGGGACAGGGGATATGGGTGGAAACACCATATATTTT
.,TRBD2,TRBJ2-7,TRBV7-9,CASSFQAGGPMYF,TGTGCCAGCAGCTTCCAAGCGGGAGGGCCAATGTACTTC
.,TRBD1,TRBJ2-2,TRBV2,CASKEGQANTGELFF,TGTGCCAGCAAGGAGGGACAGGCTAACACCGGGGAGCTGTTTTTT
.,TRBD1,TRBJ1-3,TRBV4-3,CASSQDGTVVSGNTIYF,TGCGCCAGCAGCCAAGACGGGACAGTTGTCTCTGGAAACACCATATATTTT
.,TRBD1,TRBJ1-4,TRBV2,CASSNRGPNEKLFF,TGTGCCAGCAGTAACAGGGGCCCTAATGAAAAACTGTTTTTT
.,.,TRBJ2-2,TRBV7-6,CASSPLTGTPALTGELFF,TGTGCCAGCAGCCCATTGACGGGCACCCCAGCCCTCACCGGGGAGCTGTTTTTT
.,.,TRBJ2-7,TRBV6-2/TRBV6-3,CASSYEGPSYEQYF,TGTGCCAGCAGTTACGAGGGGCCGTCCTACGAGCAGTACTTC
.,.,TRBJ1-5,TRBV6-2/TRBV6-3,CASSYSSQQPQHF,TGTGCCAGCAGTTACTCGAGTCAACAGCCCCAGCATTTT
.,.,TRBJ1-2,TRBV29-1,CSVWGNTAKGYTF,TGCAGCGTTTGGGGAAACACGGCAAAGGGCTACACCTTC
.,TRBD1,TRBJ1-2,TRBV5-1,CASSLNQGDPNYGYTF,TGCGCCAGCAGCCTGAACCAGGGGGATCCTAACTATGGCTACACCTTC
.,TRBD1,TRBJ2-6,TRBV27,CASSFGTGLSGANVLTF,TGTGCCAGCAGTTTTGGGACAGGGCTTTCTGGGGCCAACGTCCTGACTTTC
.,TRBD1,TRBJ2-7,TRBV27,CASSFSGGQGAYEQYF,TGTGCCAGCAGTTTTTCAGGGGGACAGGGGGCCTACGAGCAGTACTTC
once,TRBD2,TRBJ2-7,TRBV4-1,CASSQDPLAGAYEQYF,TGCGCCAGCAGCCAAGATCCTCTAGCGGGGGCCTACGAGCAGTACTTC
.,TRBD2,TRBJ2-7,TRBV10-3,CAIRGTSGRAGYEQYF,TGTGCCATCAGAGGGACTAGCGGGAGGGCCGGTTACGAGCAGTACTTC
.,.,TRBJ1-4,TRBV7-2,CASSSREKLFF,TGTGCCAGCAGCTCGCGCGAAAAACTGTTTTTT
.,TRBD1,TRBJ1-6,TRBV9,CASSVAGQGANSPLHF,TGTGCCAGCAGCGTAGCAGGACAGGGGGCAAATTCACCCCTCCACTTT
.,.,TRBJ1-1,TRBV6-1,CASSEKGWNTEAFF,TGTGCCAGCAGTGAAAAAGGGTGGAACACTGAAGCTTTCTTT
.,TRBD1,TRBJ1-1,TRBV19,CASSIWQGAGGTEAFF,TGTGCCAGTAGTATCTGGCAGGGGGCAGGGGGAACTGAAGCTTTCTTT
.,TRBD1,TRBJ1-2,TRBV4-1,CASSQTGTDDYGYTF,TGCGCCAGCAGCCAAACCGGGACAGACGATTATGGCTACACCTTC
.,TRBD1,TRBJ1-2,TRBV29-1,CSVAGGTHYGYTF,TGCAGCGTTGCAGGGGGAACCCACTATGGCTACACCTTC
once,.,TRBJ1-1,TRBV27,CASSLTGWNTEAFF,TGTGCCAGCAGTTTAACAGGGTGGAACACTGAAGCTTTCTTT
.,.,TRBJ2-3,TRBV29-1,CSVERGDTSVGTQYF,TGCAGCGTTGAAAGGGGGGATACCTCTGTGGGTACGCAGTATTTT
.,.,TRBJ2-7,TRBV27,CASRGQVSYEQYF,TGTGCCAGCAGAGGGCAGGTCTCCTACGAGCAGTACTTC
.,.,TRBJ2-1,TRBV5-1,CASSRANEQFF,TGCGCCAGCAGCCGTGCCAATGAGCAGTTCTTC